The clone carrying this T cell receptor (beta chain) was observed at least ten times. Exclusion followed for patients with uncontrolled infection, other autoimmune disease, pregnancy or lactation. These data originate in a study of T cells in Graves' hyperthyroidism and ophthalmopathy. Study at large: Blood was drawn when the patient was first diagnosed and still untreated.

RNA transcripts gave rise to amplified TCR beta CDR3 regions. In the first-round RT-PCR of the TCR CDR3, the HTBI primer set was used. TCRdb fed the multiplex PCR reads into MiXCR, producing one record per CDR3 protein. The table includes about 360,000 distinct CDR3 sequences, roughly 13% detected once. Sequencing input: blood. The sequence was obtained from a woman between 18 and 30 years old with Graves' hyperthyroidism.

The CDR3 region is CASSRGDRGTTDTQYF. DNA of the CDR3: TGTGCCAGCAGCAGGGGGGACAGGGGGACCACAGATACGCAGTATTTT. This sequence joins TRBV7-3 and TRBJ2-3; 11 bases map to TRBD1. With 5 bases clipped from V and 2 bases from J, the junction kept 6 bases outside the gene matches. The CDR3 sequence is 16 residues long. Germline CDR1 SGHTA, CDR2 FQGTGA.